Following are 20 T cell receptor beta chains from one sample sequenced in a study of T cell repertoires in cytomegalovirus infection. TCRdb used MiXCR to reprocess the reads, holding one entry per CDR3 protein. Among approximately 730,000 distinct CDR3 sequences listed, around a third were seen once. These receptors lack a known antigen. The starting material was cultured PBMCs, obtained from culture after CMV antigen stimulation. Receptor source: a human donor in good health (CMV status not recorded). Some clones in this sample may be carry-over from other donors' samples.

This chain's CDR3 is CASSSGLRNTGELFF. CDR3 coding DNA: TGTGCCAGCAGTTCAGGGCTCCGCAACACCGGGGAGCTGTTTTTT. This sequence joins TRBV7-2 and TRBJ2-2; D is perhaps TRBD1 (5 bases). The CDR3 runs to 15 residues. In germline, CDR1 is SGHTA, CDR2 FQGNSA. V lost 6 bases and J lost 2, with 13 bases in between.

In its sample, this clonotype was seen a few times. V is TRBV14 and J is TRBJ1-2, with D possibly matching TRBD1 (6 bases). This CDR3 spans 13 amino acids. Trimming left V 2 bases short and J 3 bases short, with 7 bases between. Germline V CDR1 and CDR2: SGHDN, FVKESK. The CDR3, as DNA: TGTGCCAGCAGCCAATACAGGGACTATGGCTACACCTTC. Translating gives CASSQYRDYGYTF.

For this clonotype: With a much larger clone just one base away, this may be a read error. The chain combines TRBV7-2 with TRBJ1-6; D gene unclear. V was trimmed by 1 base and J by 3 bases, leaving 19 bases between them. Per the germline V gene, CDR1 is SGHTA and CDR2 is FQGNSA. The CDR3 consists of 19 residues. Here the CDR3 reads CASSLDPERSLIYNSPLHF. Here the CDR3 DNA reads TGTGCCAGCAGCTTAGACCCGGAAAGGAGCTTGATCTATAATTCACCCCTCCACTTT.

This clonotype showed up many times. The chain couples TRBV7-2 to TRBJ1-2; perhaps TRBD1 as D (6 bases). The germline CDR1 and CDR2 sequences are SGHTA and FQGNSA. Between the trimmed V and J ends, which lost 2 bases and 4 bases, there was a span of 20 bases. The CDR3 runs to 17 residues. CDR3 protein: CASSLRRQVASSYGYTF. The CDR3 coding sequence is TGTGCCAGCAGCTTAAGAAGACAGGTGGCCTCTTCCTATGGCTACACCTTC.

This clonotype was seen at least ten times. J is TRBJ2-1 and V is TRBV7-2; unclear D gene. This CDR3 comprises 12 residues. Between the trimmed V and J ends, which lost 5 bases and 6 bases, there was a span of 8 bases. The germline CDR1 and CDR2 sequences are SGHTA and FQGNSA. CDR3 region: CASSTLTNEQFF. The CDR3 region has the DNA TGTGCCAGCAGCACCCTTACCAATGAGCAGTTCTTC.

This clonotype was found a few times. The chain links TRBV24-1 to TRBJ2-6; 9 bases fit TRBD1. This CDR3 spans 18 amino acids. Germline trimming cut 4 bases from V and 3 bases from J; bases unmatched to any gene: 9. Germline lookup yields CDR1 KGHDR and CDR2 SFDVKD. The CDR3 coding sequence is TGTGCCACCAGTGAACCAACCGGGACAGGGATTGGGGCCAACGTCCTGACTTTC. Protein product: CATSEPTGTGIGANVLTF.

This clonotype was seen more than once but under ten times. The V call is TRBV7-8, the J call TRBJ2-2; no firm D call. In germline, CDR1 is SGHVS, CDR2 FQNEAQ. Trimming stripped 6 bases from V and 6 bases from J, with 5 bases between. This CDR3 is built from 11 residues. The CDR3 region is CASRHSGELFF. DNA for the CDR3: TGTGCCAGCAGACACTCCGGGGAGCTGTTTTTT.

The rearrangement links TRBV7-2 to TRBJ1-2; possibly TRBD1 for D (6 bases). Between the trimmed V and J ends, which lost 0 bases and 6 bases, there was a span of 11 bases. Germline CDR1 SGHTA, CDR2 FQGNSA. The CDR3 covers 14 residues. CDR3 DNA: TGTGCCAGCAGCTTAGCGGGGGGGGGGCATGGCTACACCTTC. It codes for CASSLAGGGHGYTF.

This clonotype was seen more than once but under ten times. The V and J genes are TRBV3-1 and TRBJ1-5; D gene ambiguous. Germline-derived CDR1 and CDR2 are LGHDT and YNNKEL (reference sequence). Between the trimmed V and J ends, which lost 0 bases and 7 bases, there was a span of 7 bases. The CDR3 contains 13 residues. CDR3 protein: CASSQDDGQPQHF. Written as DNA, the CDR3 is TGTGCCAGCAGCCAAGACGATGGGCAGCCCCAGCATTTT.

This clonotype was picked up a small number of times. J is TRBJ2-1 and V is TRBV2; tentatively, D is TRBD1 or TRBD2 (5 bases each). This CDR3 spans 12 amino acids. The germline V gene encodes CDR1 SNHLY and CDR2 FYNNEI. V lost 4 bases and J lost 4, with 5 bases in between. The CDR3 is CASSGGYNEQFF. The CDR3 DNA reads as TGTGCCAGCAGTGGGGGGTACAATGAGCAGTTCTTC. Using reference TRBV2 and TRBJ2-1 for the parts outside the CDR3, the full variable domain is EPEVTQTPSHQVTQMGQEVILRCVPISNHLYFYWYRQILGQKVEFLVSFYNNEISEKSEIFDDQFSVERPDGSNFTLKIRSTKLEDSAMYFCASSGGYNEQFFGPGTRLTVL.

This clonotype has at least ten counts. The conserved phenylalanine or tryptophan normally closing the CDR3 is absent here, so this likely arose from a read error. No DNA is shown, since the ends of the CDR3 on it are uncertain; the CDR3 is the one TCRdb lists. The chain has TRBV7-2 and TRBJ2-4; TRBD1 is the table's D call and was not checked against the DNA. The CDR3 is 11 residues long, ends included. The V gene's germline CDR1 is SGHTA and CDR2 FQGNSA. CDR3 residues: CASSFRHDPPG.

The chain has TRBV12-3 or TRBV12-4 and TRBJ1-5; D gene unclear. V dropped 5 bases and J dropped 0 bases, with 20 bases sitting between them. CDR3 length: 18 residues. CDR3 residues: CASSPRWGGKYSNQPQHF. CDR3 nucleotide sequence: TGTGCCAGCAGTCCCCGGTGGGGAGGGAAATATAGCAATCAGCCCCAGCATTTT.

The chain carries TRBV3-1 and TRBJ1-6, with 7 bases fitting TRBD1. Germline loops: CDR1 LGHDT, CDR2 YNNKEL (reference sequence). The CDR3 has 16 residues. With V trimmed by 4 bases and J by 4 bases, 7 bases remained unmatched. CDR3 nucleotides: TGTGCCAGCAGCCGACTCGGGACAGTTTATAATTCACCCCTCCACTTT. Translation gives CASSRLGTVYNSPLHF.

The V gene is TRBV20-1, the J gene TRBJ1-2, with 7 bases matching TRBD1. Per the germline V gene, CDR1 is DFQATT and CDR2 is SNEGSKA (reference sequence). The trim removed 4 bases at V and 5 bases at J, leaving 7 bases unmatched. This CDR3 comprises 13 residues. The chain's CDR3 is CSANSWDSYGYTF. The CDR3 nucleotides are TGCAGTGCTAACTCTTGGGACAGTTATGGCTACACCTTC.

This clonotype came up a few times. The J gene is TRBJ2-1, the V gene TRBV7-9, with 12 bases lining up with TRBD1. This CDR3 comprises 15 residues. CDR1 is SEHNR and CDR2 is FQNEAQ in the germline V gene (reference sequence). The trim removed 4 bases at V and 9 bases at J, leaving 7 bases unmatched. The CDR3 bases are TGTGCCAGCAGCTCCGGGACAGGGGGCGCGGGTGAGCAGTTCTTC. Its translation: CASSSGTGGAGEQFF.

The V call is TRBV18, the J call TRBJ2-1; D is unclear. V lost 0 bases, J lost 7 bases, and 13 bases lay in between. Germline V gives CDR1 KGHSH, CDR2 LQKENI. The CDR3 runs 15 residues. The CDR3 DNA sequence: TGTGCCAGCTCACCACCAGTCAGCGCGTCAAATGAGCAGTTCTTC. This sequence encodes CASSPPVSASNEQFF.

The V and J genes are TRBV7-2 and TRBJ2-7, with TRBD1 matching over 7 bases. V shed 1 base and J 2 bases; nucleotides not matched to a gene: 5. This CDR3 has 15 residues. In germline, CDR1 is SGHTA, CDR2 FQGNSA. CDR3 coding DNA: TGTGCCAGCAGCTTAGGACAGGGAACAACCTACGAGCAGTACTTC. Protein product: CASSLGQGTTYEQYF.

The rearrangement uses TRBV10-3 and TRBJ2-1, with 8 bases aligning to TRBD1. Germline assignment: CDR1 ENHRY and CDR2 SYGVKD. The J segment lost 5 bases and the V segment lost 10 bases, leaving 7 bases of the junction unmatched. The CDR3 runs 13 residues. The CDR3 bases are TGTGCCACCAAGACAGGGGCGGACAATGAGCAGTTCTTC. Its protein is CATKTGADNEQFF.

The chain joins TRBV2 to TRBJ2-1, with 7 bases aligning to TRBD1. Germline V gene sequence: CDR1 SNHLY, CDR2 FYNNEI. The CDR3 loop spans 15 amino acids. V gave up 4 bases and J gave up 9 bases; unmatched junction bases: 12. The CDR3: CASSAGTASGTEQFF. The DNA of the CDR3 is TGTGCCAGCAGTGCCGGGACAGCCTCAGGGACTGAGCAGTTCTTC.

This clonotype was recorded a few times. This sequence joins TRBV6-1 and TRBJ1-1; no definite D call. Germline V gene sequence: CDR1 MNHNS, CDR2 SASEGT. The CDR3 consists of 9 residues. V was cut by 7 bases and J by 10 bases, with 7 bases left in between. As DNA, the CDR3 is TGTGCCAGCAAGGTGGGAGCTTTCTTT. Amino acids: CASKVGAFF.